Below, 31 T cell receptor beta chains from the same sample are listed, as sequenced in a study of long-term antiretroviral therapy in people with HIV. Version v3.0 of the immunoSEQ assay ran at survey level. Assay used: immunoSEQ multiplex PCR; TCRdb lists only in-frame clones, some missing. This sample yields some 18,000 clones, of which 79% are seen a single time; under 8% belongs to the top ten. The source was unsorted PBMCs, collected at the start of antiretroviral therapy, before treatment. These receptors were collected from a man aged 18 to 29 with HIV.

This rearrangement joins TRBV28 to TRBJ1-5; 8 bases align to TRBD1. Germline V gene sequence: CDR1 MDHEN, CDR2 SYDVKM. The J segment lost 7 bases and the V segment lost 5 bases, leaving 7 bases of the junction unmatched. The CDR3 runs 14 residues. Written as DNA, the CDR3 is TGTGCCAGCAGTACCCAGGGGGCCGAGCAGCCCCAGCATTTT. It specifies CASSTQGAEQPQHF.

The V gene is TRBV11-2, the J gene TRBJ1-3; no definite D call. The CDR3 covers 14 residues. The V gene's germline CDR1 is SGHAT and CDR2 FQNNGV. Trimming removed 4 bases from V and 0 bases from J, with 7 bases in between. The CDR3 spells CASSSTRSGNTIYF. DNA for the CDR3: TGTGCCAGCAGCTCCACACGCTCTGGAAACACCATATATTTT.

This clone was detected a few times. The chain carries TRBV5-1 and TRBJ2-7; D not certain. Looked up from germline, CDR1 is SGHRS and CDR2 is YFSETQ. This CDR3 spans 11 amino acids. Trimming removed 0 bases at V and 6 bases at J, with 4 bases between. This CDR3 reads CASSLGPEQYF. CDR3 in DNA: TGCGCCAGCAGCTTGGGGCCCGAGCAGTACTTC.

The chain joins TRBV6-1 to TRBJ2-1; TRBD2 matches 10 bases. V gave up 1 base and J gave up 7 bases; unmatched junction bases: 4. The CDR3 is 15 residues long. The germline V gene encodes CDR1 MNHNS and CDR2 SASEGT. CDR3 residues: CASSEESGRENEQFF. The CDR3 nucleotides read TGTGCCAGCAGTGAAGAAAGCGGGAGGGAGAATGAGCAGTTCTTC.

The V gene is TRBV19, the J gene TRBJ2-7; D gene uncertain. CDR3 size: 14 residues. Germline CDR1 reads LNHDA; CDR2 reads SQIVND (reference sequence). V gave up 3 bases and J gave up 0 bases, with 9 bases separating them. The chain's CDR3 is CASSMGALSYEQYF. The DNA of the CDR3 is TGTGCCAGTAGTATGGGCGCCCTCTCCTACGAGCAGTACTTC.

The CDR3 DNA sequence: TGTGCCAGCAGGGCGCAGGGGGACAGTCAGCCCCAGCATTTT. It yields the protein CASRAQGDSQPQHF. The V gene is TRBV28, the J gene TRBJ1-5; 7 bases match TRBD1. Germline CDR1 reads MDHEN; CDR2 reads SYDVKM. This CDR3 comprises 14 residues. V shed 6 bases and J 6 bases; nucleotides not matched to a gene: 8.

The V call is TRBV28, the J call TRBJ1-2, with D maybe TRBD1 (6 bases). Germline CDR1 MDHEN, CDR2 SYDVKM. V was trimmed by 5 bases and J by 8 bases, leaving 21 bases between them. This CDR3 region has 15 residues. CDR3 amino acids: CASSQGGNPFWGYTF. CDR3 nucleotide sequence: TGTGCCAGCAGTCAAGGGGGGAACCCGTTCTGGGGCTACACCTTC.

The chain links TRBV9 to TRBJ2-5; D not certain. Germline assignment: CDR1 SGDLS and CDR2 YYNGEE. The CDR3 extends over 14 amino acids. The V end was cut by 4 bases, the J end by 5 bases, with 15 bases between. CDR3 sequence (DNA): TGTGCCAGCAGCCCCTCTTCGTCTGGGGAGACCCAGTACTTC. Its translation is CASSPSSSGETQYF.

The J gene is TRBJ2-2, the V gene TRBV4-2; no reliable D call. Between the trimmed V and J ends, which lost 4 bases and 4 bases, there was a span of 10 bases. CDR1 LGHNA and CDR2 YNFKEQ come from the germline V gene. The CDR3 loop spans 14 amino acids. The CDR3 DNA reads TGTGCCAGCAGCCGTGCCGGCCCCACCGGGGAGCTGTTTTTT. This gives the protein CASSRAGPTGELFF.

J is TRBJ2-2 and V is TRBV7-8; unclear D gene. Germline assignment: CDR1 SGHVS and CDR2 FQNEAQ. CDR3 length: 15 residues. The V end was cut by 2 bases, the J end by 4 bases, with 11 bases between. The CDR3 reads CASSLSAAATGELFF. In nucleotides, the CDR3 is TGTGCCAGCAGCTTATCCGCGGCCGCCACCGGGGAGCTGTTTTTT.

CDR3 DNA sequence: TGTGCCAGCAGCTTAATAGGGCTGACAGGGTTGGACGAGCAGTACTTC. It yields the protein CASSLIGLTGLDEQYF. The chain employs TRBV7-2 and TRBJ2-7; 7 bases are shared with TRBD1. Germline lookup yields CDR1 SGHTA and CDR2 FQGNSA. This CDR3 is 16 amino acids long. The ends lost 2 bases at V and 5 bases at J; junction bases unmatched: 12.

This rearrangement joins TRBV7-8 to TRBJ2-4; 9 nucleotides align to TRBD1. Trimming cost V 2 bases and J 6 bases; bases outside gene matches: 5. This CDR3 has 15 residues. The germline V gene has CDR1 SGHVS and CDR2 FQNEAQ. CDR3 loop: CASSLRSGQGNIQYF. The CDR3 region has the DNA TGTGCCAGCAGCTTAAGGTCGGGACAGGGAAACATTCAGTACTTC. Drawing the rest from reference TRBV7-8 and TRBJ2-4, the complete variable domain is GAGVSQSPRYKVAKRGQDVALRCDPISGHVSLFWYQQALGQGPEFLTYFQNEAQLDKSGLPSDRFFAERPEGSVSTLKIQRTQQEDSAVYLCASSLRSGQGNIQYFGAGTRLSVL.

The CDR3 loop reads CASSPLTGGQPQHF. CDR3 sequence (DNA): TGTGCCAGCTCACCCCTGACAGGGGGCCAGCCCCAGCATTTT. The chain carries TRBV18 and TRBJ1-5; 10 nucleotides agree with TRBD1. The V gene end was trimmed by 3 bases and the J gene end by 7 bases; junction bases not matched to a gene: 3. The germline V gene encodes CDR1 KGHSH and CDR2 LQKENI. The CDR3 totals 14 residues. Combining the CDR3 with reference TRBV18 and TRBJ1-5 gives the whole variable domain NAGVMQNPRHLVRRRGQEARLRCSPMKGHSHVYWYRQLPEEGLKFMVYLQKENIIDESGMPKERFSAEFPKEGPSILRIQQVVRGDSAAYFCASSPLTGGQPQHFGDGTRLSIL.

J is TRBJ1-1 and V is TRBV28, with no clear D. This CDR3 is 13 amino acids long. CDR1 MDHEN and CDR2 SYDVKM come from the germline V gene. V was shortened by 6 bases and J by 6 bases, with 14 bases between the two germline ends. This CDR3 is CASSSFFPPEAFF. For the CDR3, the DNA is TGTGCCAGCAGCTCTTTTTTCCCCCCTGAAGCTTTCTTT.

This rearrangement joins TRBV14 to TRBJ2-7; TRBD2 is a possible D gene (5 bases). Trimming took 0 bases from V and 0 from J, leaving 12 bases between them. Per germline, CDR1 SGHDN and CDR2 FVKESK. This CDR3 region has 16 residues. The CDR3 DNA sequence: TGTGCCAGCAGCCAAGAAGGTAGCGAAAGCTCCTACGAGCAGTACTTC. The encoded protein is CASSQEGSESSYEQYF.

This sequence joins TRBV5-8 and TRBJ1-4; D gene uncertain. Germline V CDR1 and CDR2: SGHTS, YDEGEE. Trimming took off 5 bases at V and 5 bases at J, with 13 bases between the two ends. The length of the CDR3 is 14 residues. This CDR3 is CASRPWAGNEKLFF. The CDR3 coding sequence is TGTGCCAGCAGGCCCTGGGCGGGAAATGAAAAACTGTTTTTT.

This clone is termed large. The rearrangement links TRBV2 to TRBJ2-2; D ambiguous. Trimming shortened V by 10 bases and J by 8 bases, and 17 bases separated the two germline ends. In germline, CDR1 is SNHLY, CDR2 FYNNEI. The CDR3 totals 13 residues. Written as DNA, the CDR3 is TGTGCCATCCCCTTAGGGAATTTTGGGGAGCTGTTTTTT. Amino acids: CAIPLGNFGELFF.

The chain's CDR3 is CASSLALGSASYNEQFF. CDR3 in DNA: TGTGCCAGCAGTTTAGCCCTCGGGAGCGCTTCGTACAATGAGCAGTTCTTC. The J gene is TRBJ2-1, the V gene TRBV28; D may be TRBD2 (6 bases). The length of the CDR3 is 17 residues. The germline V and J ends were trimmed by 2 bases and 4 bases, with 18 bases remaining between them. Germline values: CDR1 MDHEN, CDR2 SYDVKM.

This clone was seen a single time. J is TRBJ2-5 and V is TRBV7-9; TRBD2 matches at 12 bases. The CDR3 loop spans 14 amino acids. V was pared by 8 bases and J by 5 bases, with 6 bases of the junction left unmatched. The germline CDR1 and CDR2 sequences are SEHNR and FQNEAQ (reference sequence). The DNA for the CDR3 is TGTGCCAGCGGGCCTCTAGCGGGAGGGGAGACCCAGTACTTC. It encodes CASGPLAGGETQYF.

This rearrangement joins TRBV11-3 to TRBJ2-7; 9 bases line up with TRBD1. The trim removed 5 bases at V and 7 bases at J, leaving 12 bases unmatched. CDR3 size: 15 residues. The germline gives CDR1 SGHNT, CDR2 YENEEA. CDR3 DNA sequence: TGTGCCAGCAGCGGAGACCCCGGGACAGGGCAAGAGCAGTACTTC. Protein: CASSGDPGTGQEQYF.

The chain combines TRBV30 with TRBJ1-1, with D unclear. The CDR3 is made up of 13 amino acids. CDR1 GTSNPN and CDR2 SVGIG come from the germline V gene (reference sequence). V was clipped by 4 bases and J by 1 base, with 10 bases between them. The CDR3 loop is CAWKVARNTEAFF. The CDR3 region has the DNA TGTGCCTGGAAAGTAGCTAGGAACACTGAAGCTTTCTTT.

The CDR3 spells CASSTTNEQFF. CDR3 sequence (DNA): TGTGCCAGCAGTACTACCAATGAGCAGTTCTTC. The rearrangement uses TRBV6-5 and TRBJ2-1; D is unresolved. The CDR3 runs 11 residues. V lost 5 bases and J lost 6, with 5 bases in between. The V gene's germline CDR1 is MNHEY and CDR2 SVGAGI.

This chain joins TRBV2 and TRBJ1-2; no clear D. The V gene's germline CDR1 is SNHLY and CDR2 FYNNEI. The CDR3 length is 11 residues. The ends were cut back, 11 bases at V and 8 bases at J, with 15 bases in the middle. The CDR3 region is CAGRLGSGYTF. CDR3 nucleotide sequence: TGTGCCGGGCGTTTAGGGTCCGGCTACACCTTC. The variable domain in full, completed from reference TRBV2 and TRBJ1-2, reads EPEVTQTPSHQVTQMGQEVILRCVPISNHLYFYWYRQILGQKVEFLVSFYNNEISEKSEIFDDQFSVERPDGSNFTLKIRSTKLEDSAMYFCAGRLGSGYTFGSGTRLTVV.

The chain uses TRBV11-3 and TRBJ2-1; D tentatively fits TRBD1 or TRBD2 (5 bases each). The CDR3 sequence is 14 residues long. V was pared by 5 bases and J by 10 bases, with 18 bases between. Germline-derived CDR1 and CDR2 are SGHNT and YENEEA. DNA of the CDR3: TGTGCCAGCAGCCTGGGACCAGAAGCAATAGAGCAGTTCTTC. As protein: CASSLGPEAIEQFF.

This chain links TRBV25-1 with TRBJ2-7; possible D gene TRBD2, 6 bases. The CDR3 runs 16 residues. The V end lost 1 base, the J end lost 4 bases, and 17 bases lay between the germline ends. Germline values: CDR1 MGHDK, CDR2 SYGVNS. The chain's CDR3 is CASSEFKGGIWYEQYF. In DNA form, the CDR3 reads TGTGCCAGCAGTGAATTTAAGGGCGGGATATGGTACGAGCAGTACTTC.

This clone was observed a few times. V usage is TRBV7-6 and J usage is TRBJ1-2, with 7 nucleotides matching TRBD1. J gave up 6 bases and V 5 bases, and 6 bases lay outside the gene matches. The germline CDR1 and CDR2 sequences are SGHVS and FNYEAQ. CDR3 length: 13 residues. CDR3 region: CASSRTGGDGYTF. The CDR3, as DNA: TGTGCCAGCAGCCGGACAGGAGGGGATGGCTACACCTTC.

The chain is built from TRBV7-2 and TRBJ2-7, with D hard to call. V was trimmed by 2 bases and J by 5 bases, leaving 10 bases between them. Per germline, CDR1 SGHTA and CDR2 FQGNSA. The CDR3 runs 13 residues. The CDR3 sequence is CASSLYRQDEQYF. The CDR3 DNA follows: TGTGCCAGCAGCTTATACAGACAAGACGAGCAGTACTTC.

This clone was observed once. This chain joins TRBV7-6 and TRBJ2-1; 7 bases map to TRBD1. The CDR3 has 13 amino acids. Germline V gene lookup returns CDR1 SGHVS and CDR2 FNYEAQ. V trimming: 4 bases; J trimming: 5 bases; junction bases outside the gene matches: 2. Written as DNA, the CDR3 is TGTGCCAGCAGCTGGGGACAGCACAATGAGCAGTTCTTC. This sequence encodes CASSWGQHNEQFF.

This clone occurred once. V is TRBV30 and J is TRBJ1-1; D gene uncertain. V was clipped by 0 bases and J by 6 bases, with 14 bases between them. The CDR3 covers 14 residues. CDR1 and CDR2 from the germline V gene are GTSNPN and SVGIG (reference sequence). The CDR3 protein is CAWSVLTTPAEAFF. The CDR3 region has the DNA TGTGCCTGGAGTGTACTAACGACTCCGGCTGAAGCTTTCTTT.

Here the CDR3 DNA reads TGTGCCAGCAGCACTCCGGCCCCATCCTACAATGAGCAGTTCTTC. Translating gives CASSTPAPSYNEQFF. V is TRBV5-8 and J is TRBJ2-1; no definite D call. V was pared by 4 bases and J by 1 base, with 12 bases between. CDR3 length: 15 residues. The V gene's germline CDR1 is SGHTS and CDR2 YDEGEE. The variable domain in full, completed from reference TRBV5-8 and TRBJ2-1, reads EAGVTQSPTHLIKTRGQQATLRCSPISGHTSVYWYQQALGLGLQFLLWYDEGEERNRGNFPPRFSGRQFPNYSSELNVNALELEDSALYLCASSTPAPSYNEQFFGPGTRLTVL.

This clone was recorded only once. The genes are TRBV7-8 and TRBJ2-7; possible D gene TRBD1, 6 bases. Germline V gene sequence: CDR1 SGHVS, CDR2 FQNEAQ. The CDR3 length is 13 residues. Trimming took 1 base from V and 6 from J, leaving 10 bases between them. Written as DNA, the CDR3 is TGTGCCAGCAGCTTAGGGCAGGGGACCGAGCAGTACTTC. This translates into CASSLGQGTEQYF.